This TCR beta chain was profiled in a study of T-cell reconstitution after alpha-beta-depleted transplantation in children. Study-level findings and limits: The study traced high day-60 TCRbeta diversity in some patients to surviving recipient T cells and thymic progenitors. At around two months after transplant, the alpha-beta T cells were reportedly derived from several hundred expanded clones that came from non-depleted graft cells. A year had passed since transplant, and T-cell counts and diversity by then came mostly from newly produced T cells.

Preparing the TCRbeta library involved the use of unique molecular identifiers. TCRdb analysed the PCR reads with MiXCR anew, one entry per CDR3 protein. The table has approximately 430,000 distinct CDR3 sequences, 15% to 20% seen once. Trimming shortened V by 5 bases and J by 3 bases, and 20 bases separated the two germline ends. This CDR3 has 16 amino acids. Germline V CDR1 and CDR2: MNHEY, SMNVEV (reference sequence). Comments on this clonotype: Its matching antigen is unknown.

The TCR was taken from a boy younger than two who had a stem cell transplant for Wiskott-Aldrich syndrome, so the T cells may come from the graft donor. The chain recombines TRBV27 with TRBJ2-7, with a possible D match to TRBD1 (6 bases). Sample: PBMCs, mostly from graft donor cells, taken 360 days after TCRalphabeta/CD19-depleted stem cell transplant. CDR3: CASSPAGQWSFYEQYF. The DNA of the CDR3 is TGTGCCAGCAGTCCCGCCGGACAGTGGAGCTTCTACGAGCAGTACTTC.